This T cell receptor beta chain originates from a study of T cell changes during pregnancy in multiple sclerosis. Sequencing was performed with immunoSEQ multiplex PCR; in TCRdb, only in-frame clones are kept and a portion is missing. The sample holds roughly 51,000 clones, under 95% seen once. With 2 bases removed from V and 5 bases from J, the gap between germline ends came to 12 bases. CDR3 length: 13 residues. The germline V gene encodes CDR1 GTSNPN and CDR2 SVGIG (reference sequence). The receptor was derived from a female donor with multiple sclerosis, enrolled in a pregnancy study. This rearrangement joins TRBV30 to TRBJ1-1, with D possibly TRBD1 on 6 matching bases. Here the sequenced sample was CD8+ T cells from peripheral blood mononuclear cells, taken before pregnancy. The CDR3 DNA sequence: TGTGCCTGGAGTTCCACCAGGGGTACTGAAGCTTTCTTT. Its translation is CAWSSTRGTEAFF.